This TCR beta chain was observed in a study of T cells in Graves' hyperthyroidism and ophthalmopathy. General study points: Patients with ophthalmopathy were separated from those with stable hyperthyroidism by a 13 V-J model.

At least ten counts were recorded for this clonotype. The target antigen is unknown. Germline V gene sequence: CDR1 ENHRY, CDR2 SYGVKD. The V segment lost 7 bases and the J segment 0 bases; nucleotides outside the gene matches: 3. The CDR3 consists of 13 residues. Amplification of TCR beta CDR3 regions was performed using RNA transcripts as template. A first-round RT-PCR of the TCR CDR3 used the HTBI primer set. TCRdb independently ran MiXCR on the multiplex PCR reads; one entry per CDR3 protein. The sample comprises 450,000 to 550,000 distinct CDR3 sequences, around 22% of which are singletons, and 11% rests with the top ten. Diagnosis rested on symptoms, serum thyroxine and TRAb, thyroid ultrasound, and orbital computed tomography.

The gene calls are TRBV10-3 and TRBJ2-7; 7 nucleotides agree with TRBD1. The source material was blood. The source of this sequence is a woman aged 25 to 39 with Graves' ophthalmopathy. DNA of the CDR3: TGTGCCATCAAGGGACAGAGCTCCTACGAGCAGTACTTC. Translated, it gives CAIKGQSSYEQYF.